These T cell receptor beta chains were read from a single sample in a study of IL-17A CD8 T cells in psoriatic arthritis synovium. Some clones are missing from TCRdb's copy, which holds only in-frame ones; the method was immunoSEQ multiplex PCR. The table shows fewer than 1,500 clones, with 70% to 85% occurring only once. The sample taken for sequencing was IL-17A+ (IFN-gamma+/-) memory CD8+ T cells from synovial fluid. The receptor set was obtained from a human donor with psoriatic arthritis. Both conserved end residues are part of each CDR3. The order of the fields is D gene, clone size, V gene, J gene, CDR3 protein, CDR3 DNA. The D gene is left open where the match is weak. Clone sizes are given selectively: once, few, many, or a class where the clone is expanded.

D: NA
size: NA
V: TRBV7-8
J: TRBJ1-2
CDR3: CASSPFPGSEAYGYTF
DNA: TGTGCCAGCAGCCCCTTCCCAGGGAGCGAGGCCTATGGCTACACCTTC

D: TRBD2
size: NA
V: TRBV4-1
J: TRBJ2-5
CDR3: CASSQDGGAETQYF
DNA: TGCGCCAGCAGCCAAGACGGGGGGGCAGAGACCCAGTACTTC

D: TRBD2
size: NA
V: TRBV4-1
J: TRBJ2-5
CDR3: CASSLGPGGLETQYF
DNA: TGCGCCAGCAGCCTGGGGCCGGGGGGGCTAGAGACCCAGTACTTC

D: NA
size: NA
V: TRBV21-1
J: TRBJ1-1
CDR3: CASSKYLEAFF
DNA: TGTGCCAGCAGCAAATATCTGGAAGCTTTCTTT

D: TRBD2
size: NA
V: TRBV27
J: TRBJ2-5
CDR3: CASSSSTSGGALETQYF
DNA: TGTGCCAGCAGTTCCTCGACTAGCGGGGGGGCCTTGGAGACCCAGTACTTC

D: NA
size: NA
V: TRBV5-1
J: TRBJ1-1
CDR3: CASSLGSGGSEAFF
DNA: TGCGCCAGCAGCTTGGGGAGTGGGGGCTCTGAAGCTTTCTTT

D: TRBD1
size: NA
V: TRBV7-8
J: TRBJ2-1
CDR3: CASTPDRVNEQFF
DNA: TGTGCCAGCACCCCGGACAGGGTCAATGAGCAGTTCTTC

D: NA
size: few
V: TRBV7-6
J: TRBJ2-7
CDR3: CASSLGQNYEQYF
DNA: TGTGCCAGCAGCTTGGGGCAGAACTACGAGCAGTACTTC

D: TRBD1
size: NA
V: TRBV27
J: TRBJ1-6
CDR3: CASSPWPRQGLKGDSPLHF
DNA: TGTGCCAGCAGTCCCTGGCCCAGACAGGGATTGAAAGGGGATTCACCCCTCCACTTT

D: NA
size: NA
V: TRBV6-4
J: TRBJ2-1
CDR3: CASSDSRLEVGEQFF
DNA: TGTGCCAGCAGTGACTCGAGACTAGAAGTTGGCGAGCAGTTCTTC

D: TRBD1
size: NA
V: TRBV29-1
J: TRBJ2-5
CDR3: CSVRQGLQTQYF
DNA: TGCAGCGTACGACAGGGGTTGCAGACCCAGTACTTC

D: NA
size: few
V: TRBV6-1
J: TRBJ1-6
CDR3: CASSGSGTLNSPLHF
DNA: TGTGCCAGCAGTGGATCGGGGACTCTTAATTCACCCCTCCACTTT

D: NA
size: NA
V: TRBV4-1
J: TRBJ1-5
CDR3: CASSQEDLGGYSNQPQHF
DNA: TGCGCCAGCAGCCAAGAGGACCTCGGGGGGTATAGCAATCAGCCCCAGCATTTT

D: NA
size: few
V: TRBV13
J: TRBJ2-5
CDR3: CASSRKGGGRETQYF
DNA: TGTGCCAGCAGCCGAAAGGGGGGGGGCCGGGAGACCCAGTACTTC

D: NA
size: NA
V: TRBV4-1
J: TRBJ1-2
CDR3: CASSQAQGSRGYTF
DNA: TGCGCCAGCAGCCAAGCTCAGGGTTCTCGCGGCTACACCTTC

D: NA
size: NA
V: TRBV4-2
J: TRBJ1-1
CDR3: CASSQEGYTEAFF
DNA: TGTGCCAGCAGCCAAGAGGGGTACACTGAAGCTTTCTTT

D: TRBD1
size: NA
V: TRBV5-4
J: TRBJ1-2
CDR3: CASSLYRDRANYGYTF
DNA: TGTGCCAGCAGCCTTTACCGGGACAGGGCTAACTATGGCTACACCTTC

D: NA
size: few
V: TRBV6-1
J: TRBJ2-7
CDR3: CASSEEDGSSYEQYF
DNA: TGTGCCAGCAGTGAAGAGGACGGTAGCTCCTACGAGCAGTACTTC

D: NA
size: once
V: TRBV9
J: TRBJ2-2
CDR3: CASSVAVGSGELFF
DNA: TGTGCCAGCAGCGTAGCGGTGGGTTCCGGGGAGCTGTTTTTT

D: NA
size: NA
V: TRBV30
J: TRBJ1-3
CDR3: CAWSRNSISGNTIYF
DNA: TGTGCCTGGAGTAGGAACTCAATCTCTGGAAACACCATATATTTT

D: TRBD1
size: NA
V: TRBV27
J: TRBJ1-2
CDR3: CASSLTQGADGYTF
DNA: TGTGCCAGCAGTTTAACCCAGGGGGCGGATGGCTACACCTTC

D: NA
size: once
V: TRBV29-1
J: TRBJ1-2
CDR3: CSAGEETYGYTF
DNA: TGCAGCGCCGGGGAGGAAACCTATGGCTACACCTTC

D: TRBD2
size: NA
V: TRBV10-2
J: TRBJ2-1
CDR3: CASSDFLSGGGNEQFF
DNA: TGCGCCAGCAGTGACTTCCTTAGCGGGGGGGGAAATGAGCAGTTCTTC

D: NA
size: NA
V: TRBV6-1
J: TRBJ2-5
CDR3: CASSELPGVGETQYF
DNA: TGTGCCAGCAGTGAACTCCCGGGGGTGGGAGAGACCCAGTACTTC

D: NA
size: NA
V: TRBV18
J: TRBJ1-1
CDR3: CASLGVWAEAFF
DNA: TGTGCCAGCCTCGGGGTATGGGCTGAAGCTTTCTTT

D: NA
size: NA
V: TRBV4-1
J: TRBJ1-2
CDR3: CASSQIDGYYGYTF
DNA: TGCGCCAGCAGCCAAATAGATGGGTACTATGGCTACACCTTC

D: NA
size: NA
V: TRBV11-2
J: TRBJ1-6
CDR3: CASSLDLAGLSPLHF
DNA: TGTGCCAGCAGCTTAGATTTGGCAGGGCTGTCACCCCTCCACTTT

D: TRBD1
size: few
V: TRBV4-2
J: TRBJ2-7
CDR3: CASSQMSGQEQYF
DNA: TGTGCCAGCAGCCAAATGTCGGGACAGGAGCAGTACTTC

D: NA
size: few
V: TRBV9
J: TRBJ1-2
CDR3: CASSAPDWGYTF
DNA: TGTGCCAGCAGCGCGCCGGACTGGGGCTACACCTTC